This entry features one T cell receptor (beta chain) sequence. Its antigen is not identified. Recipients received nonmyeloablative bone marrow transplants from related graft donors, with transient mixed chimerism. This specimen belongs to a study of Tregs in tolerant kidney transplant recipients. Notes on the study in general: Activated donor B cell expansion appeared to reveal the most relevant donor-specific TCRbeta repertoire.

The repertoire was sequenced with immunoSEQ multiplex PCR; TCRdb's copy has only in-frame clones and lacks some. The data contain more than 90,000 clones, approximately 93% of them singletons. The TCR was taken from a human patient who received a combined kidney and bone marrow transplant. Certain T cells may be donor cells from the graft. Sample: CD4+ T cells from blood (PBMCs), taken 12 months after the transplant.

The CDR3 sequence: CASSFLAGVQDTQYF. The CDR3 DNA reads TGCGCCAGCAGCTTTCTAGCGGGAGTACAAGATACGCAGTATTTT. This chain links TRBV5-1 with TRBJ2-3, with TRBD2 matching 10 bases. Unmatched junction bases numbered 5, after V lost 2 bases and J lost 5 bases. This CDR3 has 15 amino acids. CDR1 and CDR2 from the germline V gene are SGHRS and YFSETQ.